This TCR beta chain was recorded in a study of response to subunit inactivated influenza vaccine (dated by TCRdb to 2017 to 2018). Turning to the overall study: The study used deep quantitative T cell receptor repertoire profiling to track responses to a trivalent subunit inactivated influenza vaccine.

The table lists this clonotype with a few counts. Its antigen is currently not known. Per-base qualities were not stored, and no clone one base away is much larger. The library was made by RT-PCR. Instrument used: Illumina HiSeq 2500. TCRdb reran the public reads through fastp at Q25 and MiXCR, keeping productive beta chains. Rows with a matching CDR3 protein are joined into one entry that keeps the most common DNA and genes. Recorded for this sample are around 530,000 distinct CDR3 sequences; 12% of them occurred a single time. Approximately 10% of the sample belongs to the ten largest clones. Including cysteine and phenylalanine, the CDR3 has 13 amino acids. Of the read, only the CDR3 DNA is kept; its 39 bases are in frame from base 1. Here V drops 6 bases and J drops 10 bases, and the junction holds 8 bases not matched to any gene. For CDR1 and CDR2, the germline V gene (reference sequence) lists DFQATT and SNEGSKA.

The full study reports these points: It was suggested by the authors that each seasonal influenza vaccination may recruit only a limited number of new T cells.

The chain uses TRBV20-1 and TRBJ1-6; TRBD1 fits 8 bases in the junction. The TCR was taken from a man aged 45 to 65 who received an inactivated influenza vaccine. Donor details come from another sample of the same person, matched by shared clones. This sample comprised PBMCs from blood, obtained on the day of vaccination. The CDR3 reads as follows: CSAPRQGSSPLHF. The DNA sequence is given as TGCAGTGCCCCACGACAGGGGAGCTCACCCCTCCACTTT.